A selection of T cell receptor beta chains follows, all from one sample in a study of OX40 agonist ivuxolimab in advanced cancers. Clones were read by immunoSEQ multiplex PCR, and TCRdb kept only the in-frame ones, dropping some. Of around 70,000 clones in the sample, approximately 83% were seen once. The material was CD4+ or CD8+ T cells sorted from blood, obtained in a trial of the OX40 agonist ivuxolimab. These TCRs come from an adult with an advanced solid tumor such as melanoma, head and neck, liver or kidney cancer. Both conserved end residues are part of each CDR3. Fields, in order: J gene, D gene, V gene, clone size, CDR3 DNA, CDR3 protein. The D gene is left open where the match is weak. Size tells how often a clone was seen (once, few, many) or the class of an expanded clone, and some rows leave it out.

j_gene: TRBJ1-4
d_gene: -
v_gene: TRBV27
abundance: -
CDR3nt: TGTGCCAGCAGTCCGCGTTGGACAGCAACTAATGAAAAACTGTTTTTT
CDR3aa: CASSPRWTATNEKLFF

j_gene: TRBJ2-7
d_gene: TRBD1
v_gene: TRBV28
abundance: -
CDR3nt: TGTGCCAGCAGTTCCCCCTCCGGGACAGGTTGGGGGCAGTACTTC
CDR3aa: CASSSPSGTGWGQYF

j_gene: TRBJ1-1
d_gene: -
v_gene: TRBV28
abundance: -
CDR3nt: TGTGCCAGCTTAACTAACACTGAAGCTTTCTTT
CDR3aa: CASLTNTEAFF

j_gene: TRBJ2-7
d_gene: -
v_gene: TRBV5-6
abundance: -
CDR3nt: TGTGCCAGCAGCGCCCCGGGGGCACAGTACTACGAGCAGTACTTC
CDR3aa: CASSAPGAQYYEQYF

j_gene: TRBJ2-5
d_gene: TRBD2
v_gene: TRBV18
abundance: -
CDR3nt: TGTGCCAGCTCACCCCGGGGGGGCCGGCAAGAGACCCAGTACTTC
CDR3aa: CASSPRGGRQETQYF

j_gene: TRBJ2-3
d_gene: TRBD2
v_gene: TRBV6-5
abundance: -
CDR3nt: TGTGCCAGCAGTTACTACAGCGGGAGTACAGATACGCAGTATTTT
CDR3aa: CASSYYSGSTDTQYF

j_gene: TRBJ1-5
d_gene: TRBD1
v_gene: TRBV5-4
abundance: -
CDR3nt: TGTGCCAGCAACCACTCCCGGACAGGGATGGATGGCAATCAGCCCCAGCATTTT
CDR3aa: CASNHSRTGMDGNQPQHF

j_gene: TRBJ1-1
d_gene: -
v_gene: TRBV2
abundance: -
CDR3nt: TGTGCCACTGTGGAAATTATGAACACTGAAGCTTTCTTT
CDR3aa: CATVEIMNTEAFF

j_gene: TRBJ2-3
d_gene: TRBD2
v_gene: TRBV5-1
abundance: -
CDR3nt: TGCGCCAGCAGCGTGCTAGCGGGAGGCACAGATACGCAGTATTTT
CDR3aa: CASSVLAGGTDTQYF

j_gene: TRBJ1-6
d_gene: -
v_gene: TRBV6-6
abundance: -
CDR3nt: TGTGCCAGCAGAGGGAGAATGGATTCACCCCTCCACTTT
CDR3aa: CASRGRMDSPLHF

j_gene: TRBJ1-6
d_gene: -
v_gene: TRBV18
abundance: -
CDR3nt: TGTGCCAGCTCACCTACTGACTGGTCACCCCTCCACTTT
CDR3aa: CASSPTDWSPLHF

j_gene: TRBJ2-3
d_gene: TRBD2
v_gene: TRBV5-1
abundance: -
CDR3nt: TGCGCCAGCAGCTTCTCGCTAGCGGGAGGATCAGATACGCAGTATTTT
CDR3aa: CASSFSLAGGSDTQYF

j_gene: TRBJ2-1
d_gene: TRBD2
v_gene: TRBV5-1
abundance: -
CDR3nt: TGCGCCAGCAGAGCCAGACTAGCGGGGGCGAGCTCCTACAATGAGCAGTTCTTC
CDR3aa: CASRARLAGASSYNEQFF

j_gene: TRBJ1-1
d_gene: -
v_gene: TRBV5-6
abundance: -
CDR3nt: TGTGCCAGCATCGGACAGACGAACACTGAAGCTTTCTTT
CDR3aa: CASIGQTNTEAFF

j_gene: TRBJ2-2
d_gene: -
v_gene: TRBV7-6
abundance: -
CDR3nt: TGTGCCAGCAGCCCGACTCCAGGGACGGTAAACACCGGGGAGCTGTTTTTT
CDR3aa: CASSPTPGTVNTGELFF

j_gene: TRBJ1-3
d_gene: -
v_gene: TRBV28
abundance: -
CDR3nt: TGTGCCAGCAGTCGGGACGCGGTTTCTGGAAACACCATATATTTT
CDR3aa: CASSRDAVSGNTIYF

j_gene: TRBJ2-3
d_gene: TRBD2
v_gene: TRBV19
abundance: -
CDR3nt: TGTGCCAGTAGTATCAGCGGGGGGGCCGCTGCCACAGATACGCAGTATTTT
CDR3aa: CASSISGGAAATDTQYF

j_gene: TRBJ2-5
d_gene: -
v_gene: TRBV6-1
abundance: -
CDR3nt: TGTGCCAGCAGTGAAGATCTGGGGCGAGAGACCCAGTACTTC
CDR3aa: CASSEDLGRETQYF

j_gene: TRBJ1-5
d_gene: -
v_gene: TRBV5-1
abundance: -
CDR3nt: TGCGCCAGCAGCTTGGGTGTGGGCGGCAATCAGCCCCAGCATTTT
CDR3aa: CASSLGVGGNQPQHF

j_gene: TRBJ1-4
d_gene: -
v_gene: TRBV5-1
abundance: -
CDR3nt: TGCGCCAGCAGCTTACAGGGTCGGGCTAATGAAAAACTGTTTTTT
CDR3aa: CASSLQGRANEKLFF

j_gene: TRBJ1-2
d_gene: -
v_gene: TRBV28
abundance: -
CDR3nt: TGTGCCAGCAGCCCGGGACGGAACTATGGCTACACCTTC
CDR3aa: CASSPGRNYGYTF

j_gene: TRBJ2-2
d_gene: TRBD2
v_gene: TRBV7-2
abundance: -
CDR3nt: TGTGCCAGCAGCCCCCGTCGGACTAGAGACACCGGGGAGCTGTTTTTT
CDR3aa: CASSPRRTRDTGELFF

j_gene: TRBJ1-4
d_gene: -
v_gene: TRBV9
abundance: -
CDR3nt: TGTGCCAGCAGCGTTGGCACTTTTCCTAATGAAAAACTGTTTTTT
CDR3aa: CASSVGTFPNEKLFF

j_gene: TRBJ1-6
d_gene: -
v_gene: TRBV4-1
abundance: -
CDR3nt: TGCGCCAGCAGCCAAGAGTCTACGCTTTCACCCCTCCACTTT
CDR3aa: CASSQESTLSPLHF

j_gene: TRBJ2-6
d_gene: TRBD1
v_gene: TRBV6-1
abundance: -
CDR3nt: TGTGCCAGCAGTGCTACAGGGGCTGGGGCCAACGTCCTGACTTTC
CDR3aa: CASSATGAGANVLTF

j_gene: TRBJ2-3
d_gene: TRBD2
v_gene: TRBV6-5
abundance: -
CDR3nt: TGTGCCAGCAGGTGGGAGGGCACGGATACGCAGTATTTT
CDR3aa: CASRWEGTDTQYF

j_gene: TRBJ2-5
d_gene: TRBD2
v_gene: TRBV7-2
abundance: -
CDR3nt: TGTGCCAGCAGCTTAATGGGGGAGGGCCGAGAGACCCAGTACTTC
CDR3aa: CASSLMGEGRETQYF

j_gene: TRBJ2-3
d_gene: -
v_gene: TRBV7-2
abundance: -
CDR3nt: TGTGCCAGCAGCTCGAGGGCCGGGTTAGATACGCAGTATTTT
CDR3aa: CASSSRAGLDTQYF

j_gene: TRBJ1-5
d_gene: TRBD1
v_gene: TRBV30
abundance: once
CDR3nt: TGTGCCTGGAGTAGCTACAGGGGGCCCAATCAGCCCCAGCATTTT
CDR3aa: CAWSSYRGPNQPQHF

j_gene: TRBJ2-5
d_gene: -
v_gene: TRBV6-5
abundance: -
CDR3nt: TGTGCCAGCAGTACGGACATCCGGGCCGAAGAGACCCAGTACTTC
CDR3aa: CASSTDIRAEETQYF

j_gene: TRBJ1-2
d_gene: TRBD1
v_gene: TRBV18
abundance: -
CDR3nt: TGTGCCAGCTCACCCCTAGACAGACAGGGGGCCGATGGCTACACCTTC
CDR3aa: CASSPLDRQGADGYTF

j_gene: TRBJ1-1
d_gene: -
v_gene: TRBV7-2
abundance: -
CDR3nt: TGTGCCAGCAGCCAAGACAGGAAGAACACTGAAGCTTTCTTT
CDR3aa: CASSQDRKNTEAFF

j_gene: TRBJ2-7
d_gene: -
v_gene: TRBV29-1
abundance: once
CDR3nt: TGCAGCGTTGAATCTAGCGAGAGAGGGTACGAGCAGTACTTC
CDR3aa: CSVESSERGYEQYF

j_gene: TRBJ1-4
d_gene: -
v_gene: TRBV28
abundance: -
CDR3nt: TGTGCCAGCAGTCAGGGGTTGGGGTTAGGGAAACTGTTTTTT
CDR3aa: CASSQGLGLGKLFF

j_gene: TRBJ1-3
d_gene: -
v_gene: TRBV11-2
abundance: -
CDR3nt: TGTGCCAGCAGCTTAGGATGGGATTCATCTGGAAACACCATATATTTT
CDR3aa: CASSLGWDSSGNTIYF

j_gene: TRBJ2-5
d_gene: -
v_gene: TRBV11-3
abundance: -
CDR3nt: TGTGCCAGCAGCCTGACTAGACAAGAGACCCAGTACTTC
CDR3aa: CASSLTRQETQYF

j_gene: TRBJ2-4
d_gene: -
v_gene: TRBV28
abundance: -
CDR3nt: TGTGCCAGCAGTTCTGGGCAGTTAGCCAAAAACATTCAGTACTTC
CDR3aa: CASSSGQLAKNIQYF

j_gene: TRBJ1-4
d_gene: -
v_gene: TRBV12-2
abundance: -
CDR3nt: TGTGCAAGTCGCCCCTATAATGAAAAACTGTTTTTT
CDR3aa: CASRPYNEKLFF

j_gene: TRBJ2-1
d_gene: TRBD1
v_gene: TRBV11-3
abundance: -
CDR3nt: TGTGCCAGCAGCCGGACAGGTGTTTACAATGAGCAGTTCTTC
CDR3aa: CASSRTGVYNEQFF

j_gene: TRBJ1-1
d_gene: -
v_gene: TRBV2
abundance: -
CDR3nt: TGTGCCAGCAGCGAAGTGGACGACAGGAACACTGAAGCTTTCTTT
CDR3aa: CASSEVDDRNTEAFF

j_gene: TRBJ2-3
d_gene: -
v_gene: TRBV4-1
abundance: -
CDR3nt: TGCGCCAGCAGTCCGGACAGATTCACAGATACGCAGTATTTT
CDR3aa: CASSPDRFTDTQYF

j_gene: TRBJ2-2
d_gene: TRBD1
v_gene: TRBV19
abundance: -
CDR3nt: TGTGCCAGTAGGACCCCAGGGGGCTCCACCGGGGAGCTGTTTTTT
CDR3aa: CASRTPGGSTGELFF

j_gene: TRBJ2-5
d_gene: TRBD1
v_gene: TRBV5-8
abundance: -
CDR3nt: TGTGCCAGCCTGAGACAGGGTTGGCAAGAGACCCAGTACTTC
CDR3aa: CASLRQGWQETQYF

j_gene: TRBJ1-4
d_gene: TRBD1
v_gene: TRBV5-1
abundance: -
CDR3nt: TGCGCCAGCAGCTTGGCCGTTCTTGGACAGGGGGCTGAAAAACTGTTTTTT
CDR3aa: CASSLAVLGQGAEKLFF

j_gene: TRBJ2-2
d_gene: TRBD2
v_gene: TRBV7-2
abundance: -
CDR3nt: TGTGCCAGCAGCGTCGTCGGCGGGGGGGCCTCCGGGGAGCTGTTTTTT
CDR3aa: CASSVVGGGASGELFF

j_gene: TRBJ2-3
d_gene: -
v_gene: TRBV6-8
abundance: -
CDR3nt: TGTGCCAGCAGTCCCCCAGGCACAGATACGCAGTATTTT
CDR3aa: CASSPPGTDTQYF

j_gene: TRBJ1-6
d_gene: TRBD1
v_gene: TRBV7-9
abundance: -
CDR3nt: TGTGCCAGCAGCTTAGGGGACAGGGTTTCACCCCTCCACTTT
CDR3aa: CASSLGDRVSPLHF

j_gene: TRBJ2-1
d_gene: TRBD2
v_gene: TRBV6-1
abundance: once
CDR3nt: TGTGCCAGCAGTGAGGGTAGCGGGGGGGCCGGAAATGAGCAGTTCTTC
CDR3aa: CASSEGSGGAGNEQFF

j_gene: TRBJ1-4
d_gene: -
v_gene: TRBV27
abundance: -
CDR3nt: TGTGCCAGCAGCGATCTACAGGGCTTTGAAAAACTGTTTTTT
CDR3aa: CASSDLQGFEKLFF

j_gene: TRBJ2-3
d_gene: -
v_gene: TRBV30
abundance: -
CDR3nt: TGTGCCTGGGCGCTGGAGAGGACAGATACGCAGTATTTT
CDR3aa: CAWALERTDTQYF

j_gene: TRBJ2-1
d_gene: TRBD2
v_gene: TRBV7-2
abundance: -
CDR3nt: TGTGCCAGCAGCATATCGACTAGCGGGGGGTCCTACAATGAGCAGTTCTTC
CDR3aa: CASSISTSGGSYNEQFF

j_gene: TRBJ2-2
d_gene: -
v_gene: TRBV5-1
abundance: -
CDR3nt: TGCGCCAGCAGCTTATCCGGGACGCAGGGCGGGGAGCTGTTTTTT
CDR3aa: CASSLSGTQGGELFF

j_gene: TRBJ1-2
d_gene: -
v_gene: TRBV5-6
abundance: -
CDR3nt: TGTGCCAGCAGCTTAGACTATGGCTACACCTTC
CDR3aa: CASSLDYGYTF

j_gene: TRBJ1-5
d_gene: TRBD1
v_gene: TRBV27
abundance: -
CDR3nt: TGTGCCAGCAGTCCCCGACAGGGGACCAATCAGCCCCAGCATTTT
CDR3aa: CASSPRQGTNQPQHF

j_gene: TRBJ2-7
d_gene: -
v_gene: TRBV5-1
abundance: -
CDR3nt: TGCGCCAGCAGCATAGGGCGTGAGCAGTACTTC
CDR3aa: CASSIGREQYF

j_gene: TRBJ2-7
d_gene: -
v_gene: TRBV7-2
abundance: -
CDR3nt: TGTGCCAGCAGCTTAGCGGACTACTCTTCCTACGAGCAGTACTTC
CDR3aa: CASSLADYSSYEQYF